These 3 T cell receptor beta chains share one sample of origin, sequenced in a study of post-analysis software for immune sequencing data. Study conclusions and caveats: When patients were compared with controls, about 5 TRBV segments were more frequent, TRBV5-6, TRBV5-1 and TRBV20-1 among them.

Their specific antigens are unknown. Prepared TCR beta cDNA libraries contained unique molecular identifiers. A single record per CDR3 protein comes from TCRdb applying MiXCR to the PCR reads. The sample shows around 400,000 distinct CDR3 sequences, about a third of them seen only once. The sample was blood. Source of these receptors: a girl between 5 and 17 years old with multiple sclerosis.

This chain links TRBV6-6 with TRBJ2-4; maybe TRBD2 (5 bases). V lost 6 bases to trimming and J lost 0 bases, with 18 bases between them. This CDR3 has 17 amino acids. The germline CDR1 and CDR2 sequences are MNHNY and SVGAGI (reference sequence). CDR3 bases: TGTGCCAGCAGGACCTACGAGGGAAAATTAGCCAAAAACATTCAGTACTTC. As protein: CASRTYEGKLAKNIQYF.

This clonotype showed up just a few times. This rearrangement joins TRBV20-1 to TRBJ2-5, with D unclear. The V gene lost 3 bases and the J gene lost 11 bases, with 13 bases spanning the gap. In germline, CDR1 is DFQATT, CDR2 SNEGSKA (reference sequence). The CDR3 is 11 amino acids. This chain's CDR3 is CSASSPDIQYF. CDR3 DNA: TGCAGTGCTAGTTCCCCCGATATTCAGTACTTC.

Comments on this clonotype: The junction departs from germline at one end; a sequencing error may be responsible. The gene calls are TRBV14 and TRBJ2-7; possibly TRBD1 for D (6 bases). CDR1 and CDR2 (germline): SGHDN, FVKESK. CDR3 length: 19 residues. CDR3 DNA sequence: TGTACCAGCAGCCAAGATCAAGCTTTGTCGCGCAGGGGCTCCTACGAGCAGTACTTC. Its translation: CTSSQDQALSRRGSYEQYF.